A selection of T cell receptor beta chains follows, all from one sample in a study of beta chain features in type 1 diabetes. Sequenced by immunoSEQ multiplex PCR; TCRdb stores in-frame clones only, minus some. Among about 620,000 clones, 15% were seen once, and the ten largest hold approximately 0.099%. Sequencing was performed on naive CD4+ T cells from blood. Source of these receptors: a man younger than 35 in good health. CDR3s leave out the opening cysteine and the closing phenylalanine or tryptophan.

TRBV9,TRBJ2-7,ASSVGGPLGFSSYEQY
TRBV7-2,TRBJ2-7,ASSLAGGTSYEQY
TRBV7-9,TRBJ1-4,ASSLARVGEKLF
TRBV27,TRBJ2-7,ASSLSPTPSSYEQY
TRBV6-6,TRBJ2-7,ASRRSGRVHEQY
TRBV6-4,TRBJ1-2,ASSATQGARGGYGYT
TRBV21-1,TRBJ2-7,ASSSMGAIEQY
TRBV5-1,TRBJ2-7,ASSLGTRSSYEQY
TRBV4-2,TRBJ2-7,ASSPDRGEQY
TRBV5-1,TRBJ1-4,ASSPGPTEWGEKLF
TRBV4-1,TRBJ2-1,ASSQDPIEREQF
TRBV19,TRBJ1-1,ANTKVLGQPGLNTEAF
TRBV10-3,TRBJ1-1,AITGTDTEAF
TRBV2,TRBJ1-2,ASRAWDSYYGYT
TRBV5-5,TRBJ1-5,ASSFRDRNQPQH
TRBV29-1,TRBJ1-4,SVGSRMNEKLF
TRBV11-1,TRBJ2-2,ASSYRWEVLVKTGELF
TRBV11-2,TRBJ1-1,ASRNLRGPPNTEAF
TRBV10-3,TRBJ1-2,AISGTGDYGYT
TRBV15,TRBJ1-1,ATSRGPGTENTEAF
TRBV11-2,TRBJ2-7,ASSSRPEGSYEQY
TRBV7-3,TRBJ2-3,ASSRQGADTQY
TRBV6-5,TRBJ2-7,ASSYSGGSSYEQY
TRBV5-1,TRBJ2-7,ASSEVVGGMTVEQY
TRBV5-4,TRBJ2-7,ASSLAQGLHEQY
TRBV25-1,TRBJ1-3,ASSERTGGRSGNTIY
TRBV25-1,TRBJ2-3,ASRSSTDTQY
TRBV18,TRBJ1-1,ASSPRETGGTEAF
TRBV5-1,TRBJ1-2,ASSLGADAAGSGYT
TRBV7-9,TRBJ1-4,ASSTRTTNEKLF
TRBV5-4,TRBJ2-7,ASSLEGRGDGEQY
TRBV21-1,TRBJ2-7,ATGGTALGPAYEQY
TRBV30,TRBJ2-7,AWTFKGPYEQY
TRBV2,TRBJ1-4,ASSVRGREKLF
TRBV28,TRBJ1-5,ASTNPGQGAQPQH
TRBV30,TRBJ1-5,AWSVKGAEWQPQH
TRBV6-5,TRBJ2-1,ASRTGLAGVSQQF
TRBV30,TRBJ1-2,ALPPRGPKYGYT
TRBV7-2,TRBJ2-7,ASSLVVGGYEQY
TRBV9,TRBJ1-1,ASSAQDRGLTEAF
TRBV19,TRBJ2-7,ASAQDSAYEQY
TRBV19,TRBJ1-1,ASSMKIEAF
TRBV5-4,TRBJ2-3,ASNSAVADTQY
TRBV7-2,TRBJ2-3,ASSSQGFRGTDTQY
TRBV7-3,TRBJ1-5,ASSLTTDQPQH
TRBV4-1,TRBJ2-3,ASSLPGLAGAADTQY
TRBV4-1,TRBJ2-3,ASSWGQPGVDTQY
TRBV11-2,TRBJ1-2,ASSWTGAGGYT
TRBV9,TRBJ2-2,ASSVGGQGQLGELF
TRBV28,TRBJ1-4,ASSPTGSPTNEKLF
TRBV5-1,TRBJ1-1,ASSPRGGQNTEAF
TRBV21-1,TRBJ1-5,ASSSTNRGRSNQPQH
TRBV4-1,TRBJ2-1,ASSRPASGRRHEQF
TRBV7-9,TRBJ2-1,ASSEYDRMGSEQF
TRBV7-2,TRBJ2-1,ASRAPSRDYNEQF